The entry that follows covers one TCR beta chain sequence. The CDR3 consists of 14 residues. Germline lookup yields CDR1 SQVTM and CDR2 ANQGSEA. V dropped 4 bases and J dropped 4; count of bases not matched to a gene: 5. The data were taken from a study of shared clonotypes between healthy human individuals. At the deep level, the assay was run. Sequencing used immunoSEQ multiplex PCR; TCRdb keeps in-frame clones, though not all of them. The repertoire holds over a million clones, with around 78% as singletons. What was sequenced was memory CD4+ T cells from PBMCs. Subset meaning: CD45RA-negative fraction. The sequence came from a man between 18 and 35 years old in good health. Some clones in this sample may be carry-over from other donors' samples. The chain links TRBV29-1 to TRBJ2-3, with 10 bases matching TRBD2. The CDR3 DNA sequence: TGCAGCGTTGCCCTAGCGGGAGACCCAGATACGCAGTATTTT. Encoded protein: CSVALAGDPDTQYF.